This T cell receptor beta chain was found in a study of T cells in Graves' hyperthyroidism and ophthalmopathy (dated by TCRdb to about 2019). Describing the broader study: Peripheral blood samples were taken at initial diagnosis, before any treatment was given. In addition, the study compared T-cell repertoires in thyroid tissue and in blood from six Graves' hyperthyroidism patients. Once sampling was done, hyperthyroidism patients were given methimazole at a starting dose of 30 mg daily, whereas ophthalmopathy patients were given high-dose intravenous methylprednisolone. Prospective prediction of ophthalmopathy was tested in an independent validation cohort of fewer than 20 hyperthyroidism patients and some 17 patients who later progressed to ophthalmopathy. The paper describes TCR Vbeta CDR3 sequencing of about 140 peripheral blood samples, made up of 43 ophthalmopathy patients, 70 to 80 hyperthyroidism patients and roughly 17 progressor patients. The 90 to 100 discovery patients were randomly split 7:3 into training and test sets. To identify TCR V-J signatures that set the groups apart, the researchers used a discovery cohort of more than 95 patients, made up of under 45 with Graves' ophthalmopathy and approximately 57 with stable Graves' hyperthyroidism. Broad study findings and their caveats: No statistical method was used to set the sample size in advance, and investigators knew the group allocation. In validation, the model predicted progression to ophthalmopathy a median of about 6.5 months before onset, with about 67% sensitivity and 72.22% specificity. In cross-validation, a model built on a 13 V-J signature told ophthalmopathy apart from stable hyperthyroidism with approximately 90% sensitivity and roughly 81% specificity, and in testing the same model reached 80%/75%. Most expanded thyroid clonotypes (frequency above 0.001) were also detected in blood, suggesting blood repertoires may reflect thyroid immune responses.

The TCR beta CDR3 regions were amplified from the RNA transcripts. The TCR CDR3 was subjected to a first round of RT-PCR using the HTBI primer set and the Qiagen OneStep RT-PCR kit. Libraries were constructed in a second round of multiplex PCR, after which size selection and purification were carried out. The libraries were sequenced on an Illumina HiSeq2000 using paired-end 100 bp reads. The authors processed their data as follows. Raw data were processed with SOAPnuke, discarding reads with adapters, uncalled bases, mean Phred below 15, or no exact constant-primer or identifier match. High-quality paired reads were merged using COPE v1.2.5, and each unique nucleotide sequence was defined as a clonotype. MiTCR v1.1 was used to align the clonotypes against IMGT TRBV, TRBD and TRBJ reference segments. Analysis was restricted to V-J combinations with a frequency above 0.0001, which covered 99.2% of repertoires. The TCS score was defined as the ratio of F50 (clonal expansion) to E x V (chaos), calculated using BLOSUM62-based TCRdist between CDR3 peptides within each V-J. Welch's t-statistics and random forest reduced 500 to 550 V-J features to 13, which were used in a naive Bayes classifier (R e1071). TCRdb trimmed the raw reads at Q25, called clones with MiXCR and kept productive beta chains. Each entry is one CDR3 protein sequence, shown with its most common DNA and genes. TCRdb, not the authors, supplied the V and J calls. The sample table lists hundreds of thousands of distinct CDR3 sequences, around 14% of them with a count of one. The ten top clones hold 20% to 25% of the sample.

CDR1 LNHDA and CDR2 SQIVND were looked up in the germline V gene (reference sequence). Counted from cysteine to phenylalanine, this CDR3 has 14 amino acids. This entry keeps only the CDR3 DNA: 42 bases, framed from base 1. V lost 3 bases and J lost 5 bases; the stretch between them is 10 bases long. A patient counted as having stable Graves' hyperthyroidism if no progression to ophthalmopathy occurred over 18 months of follow-up. Hyperthyroidism patients were newly diagnosed, with disease duration under 2 months, and aged 18 to 65 years. Patients with uncontrolled infections, other autoimmune diseases, pregnancy or lactation were excluded. Diagnoses relied on clinical symptoms, serum thyroxine and TRAb, thyroid ultrasound and orbital computed tomography. Ficoll-Paque density gradient centrifugation was used to isolate PBMCs from under 11 ml of fresh peripheral blood. Trizol reagent was used to extract total RNA, and RNA quality was then checked on an Agilent 2100 Bioanalyzer.

Details on this clonotype: Its antigen is currently not known. Base qualities are not recorded, but no much larger clone differs from it by a single base.

The sequence was obtained from a woman in her twenties or thirties with Graves' hyperthyroidism. This chain is built from TRBV19 and TRBJ2-2; a weak D assignment points to TRBD2 (6 bases agree). Specimen: blood. The nucleotide sequence is TGTGCCAGTAGTATGGCGGGACGGACCGGGGAGCTGTTTTTT. It translates as CASSMAGRTGELFF.